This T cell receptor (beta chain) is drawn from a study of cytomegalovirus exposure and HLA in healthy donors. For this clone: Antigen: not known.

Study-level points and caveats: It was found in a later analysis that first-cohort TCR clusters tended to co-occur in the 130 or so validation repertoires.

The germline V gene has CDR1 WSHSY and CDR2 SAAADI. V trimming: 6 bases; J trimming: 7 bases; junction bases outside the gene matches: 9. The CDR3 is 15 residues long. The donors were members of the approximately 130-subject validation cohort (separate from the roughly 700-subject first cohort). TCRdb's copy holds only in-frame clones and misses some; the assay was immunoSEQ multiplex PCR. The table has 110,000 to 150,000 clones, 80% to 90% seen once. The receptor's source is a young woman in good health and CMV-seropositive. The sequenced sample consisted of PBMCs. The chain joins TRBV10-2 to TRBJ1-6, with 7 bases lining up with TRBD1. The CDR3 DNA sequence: TGCGCCAGCAGAGCCATGACAGGGACCAATTCACCCCTCCACTTT. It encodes CASRAMTGTNSPLHF.